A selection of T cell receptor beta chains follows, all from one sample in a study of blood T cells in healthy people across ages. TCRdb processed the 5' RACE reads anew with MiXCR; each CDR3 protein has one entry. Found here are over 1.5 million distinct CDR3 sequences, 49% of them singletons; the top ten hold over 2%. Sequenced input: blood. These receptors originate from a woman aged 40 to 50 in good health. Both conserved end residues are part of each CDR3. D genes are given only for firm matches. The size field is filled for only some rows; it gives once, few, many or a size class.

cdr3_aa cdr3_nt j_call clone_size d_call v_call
CSVEDSRLAGGTDTQYF TGCAGCGTTGAAGATTCGAGACTAGCGGGGGGGACAGATACGCAGTATTTT TRBJ2-3 NA TRBD2 TRBV29-1
CAISESNSPRGRSYNEQFF TGTGCCATCAGTGAGTCGAATTCTCCGAGGGGTAGGTCCTACAATGAGCAGTTCTTC TRBJ2-1 few NA TRBV10-3
CASSPPEGRGPPHPLAKNIQYF TGCGCCAGCAGCCCCCCAGAAGGGCGGGGGCCCCCTCATCCCCTAGCCAAAAACATTCAGTACTTC TRBJ2-4 many NA TRBV5-1
CASSGQGRNQPQHF TGTGCCAGCAGTGGACAGGGGAGGAATCAGCCCCAGCATTTT TRBJ1-5 NA TRBD1 TRBV9
CASRITTGGQTQYF TGTGCCAGCAGGATCACAACTGGAGGACAGACCCAGTACTTC TRBJ2-5 NA NA TRBV6-5
CASSLGLSGGRNERYF TGTGCCAGCAGTTTAGGTTTGTCAGGGGGCCGTAACGAGCGGTACTTC TRBJ2-7 NA TRBD1 TRBV28
CASSESNGAVELFF TGCGCCAGCAGTGAGTCGAACGGGGCGGTAGAGCTGTTTTTT TRBJ2-2 NA NA TRBV10-2
CASGQALPGANFPYEQYF TGCGCCAGCGGCCAAGCATTGCCAGGGGCGAACTTTCCCTACGAGCAGTACTTC TRBJ2-7 NA NA TRBV4-3
CASSYPRPPGQGEDTQYF TGTGCCAGCAGTTACCCTAGACCCCCGGGACAGGGGGAGGATACGCAGTATTTT TRBJ2-3 NA TRBD1 TRBV6-5
CSASSGEGPDTQYF TGCAGTGCTAGTTCGGGGGAGGGCCCAGATACGCAGTATTTT TRBJ2-3 many TRBD2 TRBV20-1
CASNRDPVYEQYF TGTGCCAGCAACCGGGACCCCGTCTACGAGCAGTACTTC TRBJ2-7 few NA TRBV6-1
CSARDSGGEETQYF TGCAGTGCTAGAGATTCGGGGGGGGAAGAGACCCAGTACTTC TRBJ2-5 NA TRBD2 TRBV20-1
CASSSVQSGLPLKEAHYGYTF TGCGCCAGCAGCTCAGTCCAGTCGGGCTTGCCGCTAAAGGAAGCACACTATGGCTACACCTTC TRBJ1-2 few NA TRBV5-1
CASSLVGQVDREQYF TGCGCCAGCAGCTTGGTGGGACAGGTGGATCGCGAGCAGTACTTC TRBJ2-7 few TRBD1 TRBV5-1
CASSQGGDRGYNEQFF TGCGCCAGCAGCCAAGGCGGGGACAGGGGTTACAATGAGCAGTTCTTC TRBJ2-1 NA TRBD1 TRBV4-3
CSARVPGQGFQPQHF TGCAGTGCTAGAGTGCCGGGACAGGGCTTTCAGCCCCAGCATTTT TRBJ1-5 NA TRBD1 TRBV20-1
CASSRTSGGLSYNDQFF TGCGCCAGCAGCCGGACTAGCGGGGGCCTCTCCTACAATGATCAGTTCTTC TRBJ2-1 NA TRBD2 TRBV4-3
CASRKGQGAAYEQYF TGTGCCAGCAGAAAGGGACAGGGGGCTGCCTACGAGCAGTACTTC TRBJ2-7 few TRBD1 TRBV7-2
CASSQDYSGAANQETQYF TGCGCCAGCAGCCAAGATTATAGCGGGGCGGCAAACCAAGAGACCCAGTACTTC TRBJ2-5 NA TRBD2 TRBV4-3
CASSQERVGGETQYF TGCGCCAGCAGCCAAGAACGGGTAGGGGGCGAGACCCAGTACTTC TRBJ2-5 few TRBD1 TRBV4-3
CASRNHPGGAYNEQFF TGTGCCAGCAGGAACCACCCAGGGGGGGCCTACAATGAGCAGTTCTTC TRBJ2-1 NA NA TRBV2
CSTQGSTDTQYF TGCAGCACGCAGGGGAGCACAGATACGCAGTATTTT TRBJ2-3 few NA TRBV29-1
CASSFSLGGGADEQFF TGTGCTAGCAGCTTTTCGCTTGGCGGGGGGGCCGATGAGCAGTTCTTC TRBJ2-1 NA TRBD2 TRBV7-7
CASSQWGALYQETQNF TGTGCCAGCAGCCAATGGGGGGCACTGTACCAAGAGACCCAGAACTTC TRBJ2-5 NA NA TRBV3-1
CASSDEVYEQYF TGTGCCAGCAGCGATGAGGTCTACGAGCAGTACTTC TRBJ2-7 NA NA TRBV7-9
CASSENTGPYGYTF TGTGCCAGCAGTGAGAATACAGGGCCCTATGGCTACACCTTC TRBJ1-2 NA NA TRBV2
CASSLISLAGDYGYTF TGTGCCAGCAGCCTAATTTCCCTGGCAGGGGACTATGGCTACACCTTC TRBJ1-2 NA NA TRBV4-2
CASSPQGWGDIQYF TGTGCCAGCAGCCCCCAGGGATGGGGGGACATTCAGTACTTC TRBJ2-4 NA NA TRBV3-1
CSVEEGRIQETQYF TGCAGCGTTGAAGAGGGTAGAATCCAAGAGACCCAGTACTTC TRBJ2-5 few NA TRBV29-1
CASSLNRGLYGYTF TGCGCCAGCAGCTTGAACAGGGGGCTTTATGGCTACACCTTC TRBJ1-2 few TRBD1 TRBV5-1
CASSLGGRGGYTF TGTGCCAGCAGCTTAGGGGGCCGGGGCGGCTACACCTTC TRBJ1-2 many TRBD1 TRBV12-3/TRBV12-4
CASSLMGGAEQYF TGTGCCAGCAGCTTGATGGGCGGAGCGGAGCAGTACTTC TRBJ2-7 NA NA TRBV7-9
CASTSGATYEQYF TGTGCCAGCACTAGCGGGGCAACCTACGAGCAGTACTTC TRBJ2-7 NA TRBD2 TRBV28
CASIVSFSDTQYF TGTGCCAGCATAGTGAGTTTTTCAGATACGCAGTATTTT TRBJ2-3 NA NA TRBV28
CSVQTGSEQYF TGCAGCGTTCAGACAGGGAGCGAGCAGTACTTC TRBJ2-7 NA TRBD1 TRBV29-1
CASTPSGGQGLNGYTF TGCGCCAGCACCCCATCAGGGGGACAGGGGCTGAATGGCTACACCTTC TRBJ1-2 NA TRBD1 TRBV5-1
CSAREGGGGKQETQYF TGCAGTGCTAGAGAAGGGGGTGGGGGGAAACAAGAGACCCAGTACTTC TRBJ2-5 once NA TRBV20-1
CASSQDRGQAYEQYF TGCGCCAGCAGCCAAGACAGGGGACAAGCCTACGAGCAGTACTTC TRBJ2-7 few NA TRBV4-1
CASSLDRQDYEQYF TGTGCCAGCAGCTTAGATAGACAAGACTACGAGCAGTACTTC TRBJ2-7 NA NA TRBV11-2
CSATFPGMQEGYTF TGCAGTGCTACTTTCCCCGGGATGCAGGAGGGCTACACCTTC TRBJ1-2 NA NA TRBV20-1
CATSRDRGFQETQYF TGTGCCACCAGCAGAGATAGGGGTTTCCAAGAGACCCAGTACTTC TRBJ2-5 few NA TRBV15
CASRGLASNEQFF TGTGCCAGCAGGGGACTAGCCTCCAATGAGCAGTTCTTC TRBJ2-1 few TRBD2 TRBV6-5
CAISESGPPAQYF TGTGCCATCAGTGAGTCTGGGCCACCGGCCCAGTACTTC TRBJ2-5 NA NA TRBV10-3